Below are 26 T cell receptor beta chains sequenced from a single sample in a study of T cells expressing NK-cell markers. TCRdb reprocessed the 5' RACE reads, with one entry per CDR3 protein and no DNA. Found here are around 380,000 distinct CDR3 sequences; the top ten clones hold about 10%. The sample taken for sequencing was blood T cells: a sorted CD56 or NKG2C T cell subset, CD4+ or CD8+ T cells, or bulk PBMC T cells (not recorded which). These TCRs come from a woman in her 50s in good health.

This chain connects TRBV27 to TRBJ1-1. This CDR3 is 11 amino acids long. The germline V gene has CDR1 MNHEY and CDR2 SMNVEV (reference sequence). CDR3: CASITYTEAFF.

V is TRBV9 and J is TRBJ1-1; TCRdb returns TRBD1, unconfirmable since there is no DNA. Looked up from germline, CDR1 is SGDLS and CDR2 is YYNGEE. The CDR3 consists of 15 residues. The CDR3 region is CASSAGQGSNTEAFF.

The V and J genes are TRBV12-3 or TRBV12-4 and TRBJ2-5; TCRdb's assignment of TRBD2 cannot be checked, as there is no DNA. The CDR3 totals 15 residues. The CDR3 spells CASRPSAGARETQYF.

This chain's CDR3 is CASSIGSSNYGYTF. V usage is TRBV19 and J usage is TRBJ1-2. The germline V gene has CDR1 LNHDA and CDR2 SQIVND (reference sequence). The CDR3 consists of 14 residues.

The chain joins TRBV6-1 to TRBJ1-2. This CDR3 comprises 15 residues. Germline-derived CDR1 and CDR2 are MNHNS and SASEGT. The CDR3 protein is CASSRDLGGNYGYTF.

V usage is TRBV7-8 and J usage is TRBJ2-2; the D gene TCRdb calls, TRBD1, cannot be checked with no DNA. Germline values: CDR1 SGHVS, CDR2 FQNEAQ. The CDR3 totals 17 residues. The CDR3 is CASSLDGYRGGTGELFF.

This chain uses TRBV5-1 with TRBJ1-2; TCRdb reports TRBD1, a call that lacks DNA to check it against. This CDR3 is 15 amino acids long. CDR1 and CDR2 from the germline V gene are SGHRS and YFSETQ. The CDR3 spells CASSLRDGELDGYTF.

CDR3 protein: CASSTPRSSGKSNEQFF. This chain connects TRBV11-3 to TRBJ2-1; with no DNA, the TCRdb D assignment of TRBD2 cannot be verified. CDR1 is SGHNT, CDR2 YENEEA, per germline. This CDR3 is 17 amino acids long.

The chain employs TRBV3-1 and TRBJ2-5; TCRdb's D call, TRBD2, is unchecked because there is no DNA. The CDR3 covers 14 residues. Germline V gene lookup returns CDR1 LGHDT and CDR2 YNNKEL (reference sequence). The CDR3: CASSHLNERATQYF.

This chain uses TRBV29-1 with TRBJ2-3; there is no DNA to check the TCRdb D call of TRBD1. This CDR3 has 14 residues. Germline-derived CDR1 and CDR2 are SQVTM and ANQGSEA. This chain's CDR3 is CSVEVAGVGNTQYF.

V gene TRBV11-1 combines with J gene TRBJ2-5; absent DNA, TCRdb's TRBD1 call cannot be checked. Germline CDR1 reads SGHAT; CDR2 reads FQDESV (reference sequence). The CDR3 has 15 amino acids. The CDR3 loop reads CASSLGGLPEETQYF.

The genes are TRBV15 and TRBJ2-2; there is no DNA to check the TCRdb D call of TRBD1. CDR1 is LNHNV, CDR2 YYDKDF, per germline (reference sequence). CDR3 length: 13 residues. CDR3 sequence: CATGQGKTGELFF.

V and J are TRBV25-1 and TRBJ1-1; as DNA is missing, the TRBD1 call by TCRdb cannot be tested. Per the germline V gene, CDR1 is MGHDK and CDR2 is SYGVNS. The CDR3 consists of 14 residues. The CDR3 loop is CASNNRGSNTEAFF. Supplemented by reference TRBV25-1 and TRBJ1-1, the full variable domain reads EADIYQTPRYLVIGTGKKITLECSQTMGHDKMYWYQQDPGMELHLIHYSYGVNSTEKGDLSSESTVSRIRTEHFPLTLESARPSHTSQYLCASNNRGSNTEAFFGQGTRLTVV.

V is TRBV2 and J is TRBJ2-6; the D call of TRBD2 rests on TCRdb alone, since no DNA is present to check it. The CDR3 is 17 amino acids. Germline loops: CDR1 SNHLY, CDR2 FYNNEI. CDR3 amino acids: CASSEAVRGSGANVLTF.

The V and J genes are TRBV9 and TRBJ2-2; TCRdb indicates TRBD1, and absent DNA this call remains unverified. This CDR3 spans 13 amino acids. Germline lookup yields CDR1 SGDLS and CDR2 YYNGEE. CDR3 loop: CASSGGVTGELFF.

The rearrangement joins TRBV12-3 or TRBV12-4 to TRBJ2-1. The CDR3 loop spans 16 amino acids. The CDR3 sequence: CASSTPRGDSYNEQFF.

The rearrangement links TRBV12-3 or TRBV12-4 to TRBJ1-1. CDR3 length: 12 amino acids. This CDR3 is CASSFDGDEAFF.

The chain combines TRBV7-2 with TRBJ2-3; no DNA is available, so the TRBD1 call from TCRdb remains unchecked. This CDR3 contains 13 residues. Per the germline V gene, CDR1 is SGHTA and CDR2 is FQGNSA. CDR3 residues: CASSRSEGNTQYF.

The CDR3: CASSLRDRGPSYTF. The chain uses TRBV27 and TRBJ1-2; TCRdb designates TRBD1, a call that cannot be tested without DNA. Germline-derived CDR1 and CDR2 are MNHEY and SMNVEV (reference sequence). The CDR3 runs 14 residues.

The chain combines TRBV6-5 with TRBJ2-5; the D gene TCRdb calls, TRBD1, cannot be checked with no DNA. Per the germline V gene, CDR1 is MNHEY and CDR2 is SVGAGI. The CDR3 consists of 16 residues. The CDR3 here is CASSQGTTRPQETQYF.

The chain's CDR3 is CASSLVALEVYNEQFF. This sequence joins TRBV7-8 and TRBJ2-1; as DNA is missing, the TRBD2 call by TCRdb cannot be tested. Germline CDR1 and CDR2: SGHVS and FQNEAQ. The CDR3 sequence is 16 residues long.

The chain couples TRBV4-2 to TRBJ2-1; the D call of TRBD1 rests on TCRdb alone, since no DNA is present to check it. The CDR3 length is 12 residues. Germline V gives CDR1 LGHNA, CDR2 YNFKEQ. The CDR3 loop is CASVGGTGEQFF.

The chain joins TRBV4-1 to TRBJ2-3. CDR1 is MGHRA, CDR2 YSYEKL, per germline. The CDR3 is 13 residues long. CDR3 protein: CASRSGGTDTQYF.

CDR3 amino acids: CASSQDPLAGGSEQFF. The V gene is TRBV3-1, the J gene TRBJ2-1; TCRdb proposes TRBD2, but this gene call is untestable without DNA. Germline CDR1 and CDR2: LGHDT and YNNKEL (reference sequence). The CDR3 runs 16 residues.

The V gene is TRBV4-1, the J gene TRBJ1-2. The CDR3 loop spans 13 amino acids. Germline loops: CDR1 MGHRA, CDR2 YSYEKL. CDR3: CASSRDGYGGYTF.

The V and J genes are TRBV12-3 or TRBV12-4 and TRBJ2-4. CDR3 size: 15 residues. CDR3 sequence: CASSRSFLGQNIQYF.